This TCR beta chain was found in a study of T cells in Graves' hyperthyroidism and ophthalmopathy. Study context: Pretreatment peripheral blood was obtained at initial diagnosis. Study-wide findings and caveats: Patients with ophthalmopathy were separated from those with stable hyperthyroidism by a 13 V-J model.

Regions amplified from RNA transcripts were the TCR beta CDR3 regions. First-round RT-PCR of the TCR CDR3 relied on the HTBI primer set. One entry per CDR3 protein, called by TCRdb with MiXCR from the multiplex PCR reads. The sample includes approximately 350,000 distinct CDR3 sequences, about 16% of them seen just once. V lost 1 base, J lost 4 bases, and 10 bases lay in between. This CDR3 contains 14 residues. From germline, CDR1 is KGHSH and CDR2 LQKENI. Points on this clonotype: No antigen is known for it.

The clonotype comes from a woman aged 60-75 years with Graves' ophthalmopathy. V and J are TRBV18 and TRBJ1-1, with D possibly being TRBD1 (6 bases). The sequenced material came from blood. The CDR3 reads CASSPQLGGTEAFF. The CDR3 nucleotides are TGTGCCAGCTCACCACAATTAGGGGGCACTGAAGCTTTCTTT.